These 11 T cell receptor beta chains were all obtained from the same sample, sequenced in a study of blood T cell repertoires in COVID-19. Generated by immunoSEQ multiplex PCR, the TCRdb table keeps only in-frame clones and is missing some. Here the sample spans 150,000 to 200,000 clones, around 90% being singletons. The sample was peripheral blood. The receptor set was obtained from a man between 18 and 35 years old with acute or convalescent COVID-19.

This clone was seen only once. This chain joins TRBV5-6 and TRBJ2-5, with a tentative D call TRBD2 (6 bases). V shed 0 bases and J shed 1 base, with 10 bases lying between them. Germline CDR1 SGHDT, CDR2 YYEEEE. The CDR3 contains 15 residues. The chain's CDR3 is CASSLAWDSQETQYF. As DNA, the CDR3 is TGTGCCAGCAGCTTGGCCTGGGACTCCCAAGAGACCCAGTACTTC. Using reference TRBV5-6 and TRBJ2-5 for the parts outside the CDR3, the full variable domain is DAGVTQSPTHLIKTRGQQVTLRCSPKSGHDTVSWYQQALGQGPQFIFQYYEEEERQRGNFPDRFSGHQFPNYSSELNVNALLLGDSALYLCASSLAWDSQETQYFGPGTRLLVL.

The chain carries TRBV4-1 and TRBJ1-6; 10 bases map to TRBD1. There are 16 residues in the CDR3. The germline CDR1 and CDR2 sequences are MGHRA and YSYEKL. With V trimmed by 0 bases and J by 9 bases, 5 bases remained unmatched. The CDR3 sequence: CASSQDTTGGFSPLHF. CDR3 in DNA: TGCGCCAGCAGCCAAGATACGACAGGGGGCTTTTCACCCCTCCACTTT.

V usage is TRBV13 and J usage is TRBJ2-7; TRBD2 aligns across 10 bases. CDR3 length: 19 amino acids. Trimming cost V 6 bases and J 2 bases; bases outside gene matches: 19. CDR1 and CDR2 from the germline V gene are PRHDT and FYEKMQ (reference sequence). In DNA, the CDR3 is TGTGCCAGCAGTCCTCTGAGGGCTAGCGGGAGAACTGGCCCCTACGAGCAGTACTTC. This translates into CASSPLRASGRTGPYEQYF. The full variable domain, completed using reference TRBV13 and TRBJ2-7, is AAGVIQSPRHLIKEKRETATLKCYPIPRHDTVYWYQQGPGQDPQFLISFYEKMQSDKGSIPDRFSAQQFSDYHSELNMSSLELGDSALYFCASSPLRASGRTGPYEQYFGPGTRLTVT.

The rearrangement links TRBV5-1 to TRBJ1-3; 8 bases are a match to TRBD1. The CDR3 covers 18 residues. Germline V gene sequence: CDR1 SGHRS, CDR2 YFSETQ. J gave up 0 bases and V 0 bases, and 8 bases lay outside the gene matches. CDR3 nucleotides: TGCGCCAGCAGCTTGGCCTCTAACAGGGGGATCTCTGGAAACACCATATATTTT. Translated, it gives CASSLASNRGISGNTIYF.

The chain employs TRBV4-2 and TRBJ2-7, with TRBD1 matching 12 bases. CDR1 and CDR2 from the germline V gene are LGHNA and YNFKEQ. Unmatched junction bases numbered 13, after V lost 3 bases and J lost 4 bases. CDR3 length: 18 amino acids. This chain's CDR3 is CASSQRSDGTGGRYEQYF. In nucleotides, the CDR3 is TGTGCCAGCAGCCAGAGAAGCGACGGGACAGGGGGCAGGTACGAGCAGTACTTC.

Written as DNA, the CDR3 is TGCGCCAGCAGCATTGGGACAGCGAACACTGAAGCTTTCTTT. Translating it yields CASSIGTANTEAFF. The chain links TRBV5-1 to TRBJ1-1; 7 positions match TRBD1. Losses at the gene ends were 4 bases for V and 1 base for J; bases not matched to a gene: 4. Germline loops: CDR1 SGHRS, CDR2 YFSETQ. The CDR3 has 14 amino acids.

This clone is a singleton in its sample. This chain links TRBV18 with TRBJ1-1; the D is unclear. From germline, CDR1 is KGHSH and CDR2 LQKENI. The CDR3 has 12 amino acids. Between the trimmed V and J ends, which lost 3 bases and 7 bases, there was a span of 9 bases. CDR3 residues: CASSPANYEAFF. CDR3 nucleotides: TGTGCCAGCTCACCTGCCAACTATGAAGCTTTCTTT.

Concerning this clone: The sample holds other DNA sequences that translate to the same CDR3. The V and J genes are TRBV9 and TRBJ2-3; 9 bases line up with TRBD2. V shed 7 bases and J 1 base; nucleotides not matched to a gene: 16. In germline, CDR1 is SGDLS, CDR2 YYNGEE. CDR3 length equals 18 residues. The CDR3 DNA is TGTGCCAGCCGGGGGACTCGCGGGGGGGCCCCGGGCACAGATACGCAGTATTTT. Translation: CASRGTRGGAPGTDTQYF.

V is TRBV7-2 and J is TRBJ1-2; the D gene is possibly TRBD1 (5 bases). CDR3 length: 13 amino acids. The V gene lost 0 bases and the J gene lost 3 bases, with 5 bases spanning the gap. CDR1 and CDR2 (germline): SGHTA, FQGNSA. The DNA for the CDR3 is TGTGCCAGCAGCTTAGCAGGGGACTATGGCTACACCTTC. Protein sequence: CASSLAGDYGYTF. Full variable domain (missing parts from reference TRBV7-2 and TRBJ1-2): GAGVSQSPSNKVTEKGKDVELRCDPISGHTALYWYRQSLGQGLEFLIYFQGNSAPDKSGLPSDRFSAERTGGSVSTLTIQRTQQEDSAVYLCASSLAGDYGYTFGSGTRLTVV.

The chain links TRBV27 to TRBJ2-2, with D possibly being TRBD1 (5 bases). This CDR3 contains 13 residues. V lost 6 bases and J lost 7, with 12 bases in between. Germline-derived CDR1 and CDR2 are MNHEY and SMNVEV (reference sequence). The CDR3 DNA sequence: TGTGCCAGCAGAGCCCAAGGGGTCGGGGAGCTGTTTTTT. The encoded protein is CASRAQGVGELFF.

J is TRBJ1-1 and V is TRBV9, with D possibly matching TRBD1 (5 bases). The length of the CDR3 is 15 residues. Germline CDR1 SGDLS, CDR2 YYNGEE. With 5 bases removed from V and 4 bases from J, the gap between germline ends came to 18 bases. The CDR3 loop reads CASSRTYQATTEAFF. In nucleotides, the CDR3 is TGTGCCAGCAGTCGGACATATCAGGCGACCACTGAAGCTTTCTTT.